The 29 T cell receptor beta chains below were found in one sample sequenced in a study of cytomegalovirus exposure and HLA in healthy donors. With 60 Vbeta and 13 Jbeta primers, the PCR was carried out. Generated by immunoSEQ multiplex PCR, the TCRdb table keeps only in-frame clones and is missing some. This table has about 86,000 clones, about three quarters appearing once. The material sequenced was PBMCs. The receptors derive from a female donor in good health and CMV-seronegative.

In this sample, this clone turned up a few times. This CDR3 is CASSDGQNTGELFF. For the CDR3, the DNA is TGTGCCAGCAGTGACGGACAAAACACCGGGGAGCTGTTTTTT. This chain links TRBV6-4 with TRBJ2-2; possible D gene TRBD1, 5 bases. CDR1 is MRHNA and CDR2 is SNTAGT in the germline V gene. V was clipped by 2 bases and J by 2 bases, with 6 bases between them. The CDR3 is 14 amino acids.

The V and J genes are TRBV6-1 and TRBJ1-1, with unresolved D. In germline, CDR1 is MNHNS, CDR2 SASEGT. This CDR3 is built from 13 residues. V was pared by 2 bases and J by 0 bases, with 4 bases between. CDR3 protein: CASSEQVNTEAFF. Here the CDR3 DNA reads TGTGCCAGCAGTGAACAGGTGAACACTGAAGCTTTCTTT.

The chain uses TRBV4-3 and TRBJ1-4; the match to TRBD1 covers 10 bases. This CDR3 spans 17 amino acids. CDR1 is LGHNA, CDR2 YSLEER, per germline. V gave up 1 base and J gave up 7 bases; unmatched junction bases: 9. The CDR3 here is CASSQARDRGFGEKLFF. CDR3 in DNA: TGCGCCAGCAGCCAAGCGCGGGACAGGGGATTCGGTGAAAAACTGTTTTTT.

A few counts support this clone. J is TRBJ1-6 and V is TRBV12-5, with D possibly matching TRBD1 (6 bases). The CDR3 consists of 15 residues. With 6 bases removed from V and 3 bases from J, the gap between germline ends came to 12 bases. Germline-derived CDR1 and CDR2 are LGHNT and FRNRAP. The CDR3 sequence: CASGSRQDYNSPLHF. For the CDR3, the DNA is TGTGCTAGTGGCTCTCGACAGGACTATAATTCACCCCTCCACTTT.

The V call is TRBV30, the J call TRBJ2-7; the D is unclear. The germline V gene has CDR1 GTSNPN and CDR2 SVGIG (reference sequence). CDR3 length: 12 amino acids. The V and J ends lost 5 bases and 3 bases respectively, with 11 bases between them. The DNA for the CDR3 is TGTGCCTGGGATGACACGAGCTACGAGCAGTACTTC. As protein: CAWDDTSYEQYF.

V gene TRBV28 combines with J gene TRBJ1-2; D unclear. CDR1 is MDHEN, CDR2 SYDVKM, per germline. Trimming removed 6 bases from V and 0 bases from J, with 17 bases in between. CDR3 length: 16 amino acids. The CDR3 coding sequence is TGTGCCAGCAGGGAGGCAGTGCTCACCACTAACTATGGCTACACCTTC. This sequence encodes CASREAVLTTNYGYTF.

This rearrangement joins TRBV7-2 to TRBJ2-3, with 7 nucleotides matching TRBD2. Unmatched junction bases numbered 14, after V lost 4 bases and J lost 7 bases. CDR1 is SGHTA and CDR2 is FQGNSA in the germline V gene. There are 16 residues in the CDR3. The CDR3 protein is CASSSPRRGGENTQYF. CDR3 sequence (DNA): TGTGCCAGCAGCTCCCCCCGCCGCGGGGGAGAAAATACGCAGTATTTT.

The chain combines TRBV10-3 with TRBJ2-1, with 10 bases identical to TRBD2. V was pared by 6 bases and J by 7 bases, with 9 bases of the junction left unmatched. The CDR3 loop spans 15 amino acids. The germline CDR1 and CDR2 sequences are ENHRY and SYGVKD. Here the CDR3 reads CAIRGSGRAGNEQFF. CDR3 bases: TGTGCCATCAGGGGGAGCGGGAGGGCCGGTAATGAGCAGTTCTTC.

On this clone itself: Compared with germline, one end of the junction differs, possibly owing to a read error. The chain recombines TRBV27 with TRBJ2-6; D possibly corresponds to TRBD2 (5 bases). The CDR3 has 17 amino acids. CDR1 is MNHEY, CDR2 SMNVEV, per germline (reference sequence). CDR3 protein: CASSLEWRGGGTNVLTF. The CDR3 bases are TGTGCCAGCAGTTTAGAGTGGCGTGGAGGTGGGACCAACGTCCTGACTTTC. Variable domain in full (rest from reference TRBV27 and TRBJ2-6): EAQVTQNPRYLITVTGKKLTVTCSQNMNHEYMSWYRQDPGLGLRQIYYSMNVEVTDKGDVPEGYKVSRKEKRNFPLILESPSPNQTSLYFCASSLEWRGGGTNVLTFGAGSRLTVL.

The chain uses TRBV4-2 and TRBJ1-2; 9 positions match TRBD1. The CDR3 is made up of 13 amino acids. The germline V gene encodes CDR1 LGHNA and CDR2 YNFKEQ. The V segment lost 1 base and the J segment 6 bases; nucleotides outside the gene matches: 0. The chain's CDR3 is CASSQGTGDGYTF. In DNA, the CDR3 is TGTGCCAGCAGCCAAGGGACAGGGGATGGCTACACCTTC.

This chain joins TRBV6-5 and TRBJ1-1; perhaps TRBD1 as D (5 bases). Germline CDR1 is MNHEY and CDR2 is SVGAGI. CDR3 length: 13 residues. Deletions cut 2 bases from V and 7 bases from J, with 11 bases between. CDR3 amino acids: CASSYPGSGEAFF. CDR3 coding DNA: TGTGCCAGCAGTTACCCAGGGTCAGGTGAAGCTTTCTTT.

V usage is TRBV7-9 and J usage is TRBJ1-2; weak D call: TRBD1 (6 bases). The length of the CDR3 is 13 residues. The V gene's germline CDR1 is SEHNR and CDR2 FQNEAQ (reference sequence). Trimming left V 5 bases short and J 8 bases short, with 15 bases between. The CDR3 DNA reads as TGTGCCAGCAGCCCGGGGCAGGGGTGGGGCTACACCTTC. Translated, it gives CASSPGQGWGYTF.

This chain uses TRBV5-1 with TRBJ1-2; 8 nucleotides align to TRBD1. J lost 8 bases, V lost 4 bases, and 7 bases had no gene match. Germline V lookup: CDR1 SGHRS, CDR2 YFSETQ. The CDR3 is 13 residues long. The CDR3 DNA reads TGCGCCAGCAGCCATGACAGGGGTTACGGCTACACCTTC. Translation gives CASSHDRGYGYTF.

The chain links TRBV29-1 to TRBJ1-5, with 11 bases aligning to TRBD1. CDR3 length: 14 residues. Losses at the gene ends were 5 bases for V and 7 bases for J; bases not matched to a gene: 7. Germline CDR1 reads SQVTM; CDR2 reads ANQGSEA. The CDR3 here is CSVQTGTGGQPQHF. The CDR3 DNA reads as TGCAGCGTTCAGACTGGGACAGGGGGACAGCCCCAGCATTTT.

The chain uses TRBV7-9 and TRBJ2-1; 7 nucleotides align to TRBD2. V was clipped by 5 bases and J by 4 bases; unmatched bases: 8. Germline lookup yields CDR1 SEHNR and CDR2 FQNEAQ (reference sequence). The CDR3 runs 15 residues. The DNA of the CDR3 is TGTGCCAGCAGCGTCCCCGGACTAGGTTACAATGAGCAGTTCTTC. Amino acid sequence: CASSVPGLGYNEQFF.

There are a few counts of this clone. The rearrangement uses TRBV9 and TRBJ1-3, with D uncertain. CDR1 and CDR2 from the germline V gene are SGDLS and YYNGEE. The length of the CDR3 is 13 residues. Trimming left V 2 bases short and J 1 base short, with 4 bases between. The CDR3 DNA sequence: TGTGCCAGCAGCGTGAGTTCTGGAAACACCATATATTTT. Amino acids: CASSVSSGNTIYF. Filled out from reference TRBV9 and TRBJ1-3, the complete variable domain reads DSGVTQTPKHLITATGQRVTLRCSPRSGDLSVYWYQQSLDQGLQFLIQYYNGEERAKGNILERFSAQQFPDLHSELNLSSLELGDSALYFCASSVSSGNTIYFGEGSWLTVV.

This chain connects TRBV6-5 to TRBJ2-1, with D possibly TRBD1 on 6 matching bases. The CDR3 has 14 residues. V was cut by 11 bases and J by 7 bases, with 21 bases left in between. Per the germline V gene, CDR1 is MNHEY and CDR2 is SVGAGI. CDR3 in DNA: TGTGCCTTATTCCCCCATCTGGGGACAAATGAGCAGTTCTTC. This encodes CALFPHLGTNEQFF.

This sequence joins TRBV27 and TRBJ2-7; TRBD2 matches 12 bases. The length of the CDR3 is 19 residues. V trimming: 1 base; J trimming: 0 bases; junction bases outside the gene matches: 10. Looked up from germline, CDR1 is MNHEY and CDR2 is SMNVEV (reference sequence). As DNA, the CDR3 is TGTGCCAGCAGTTTATACCCCCTACTAGCGGGGGGTCTCTCCTACGAGCAGTACTTC. This gives the protein CASSLYPLLAGGLSYEQYF.

The chain employs TRBV5-1 and TRBJ1-1; D is unclear. The CDR3 runs to 16 residues. Trimming took 4 bases from V and 5 from J, leaving 21 bases between them. CDR1 is SGHRS, CDR2 YFSETQ, per germline. CDR3 sequence reads: CASSQLGALVSTEAFF. The CDR3 region has the DNA TGCGCCAGCAGCCAACTGGGCGCCTTGGTCAGTACTGAAGCTTTCTTT.

The chain joins TRBV5-1 to TRBJ2-3, with a possible D match to TRBD1 (7 bases). The ends were cut back, 2 bases at V and 3 bases at J, with 19 bases in the middle. Germline V gives CDR1 SGHRS, CDR2 YFSETQ. This CDR3 is built from 17 residues. The CDR3: CASSLRPGPGGTDTQYF. Here the CDR3 DNA reads TGCGCCAGCAGCTTAAGGCCGGGGCCAGGGGGGACAGATACGCAGTATTTT.

J is TRBJ1-2 and V is TRBV6-1; 10 nucleotides line up with TRBD1. The germline CDR1 and CDR2 sequences are MNHNS and SASEGT. The CDR3 is 15 residues long. V trimming: 7 bases; J trimming: 3 bases; junction bases outside the gene matches: 8. The CDR3 region is CASNRDRGSYYGYTF. DNA for the CDR3: TGTGCCAGCAACCGGGACAGGGGTTCTTACTATGGCTACACCTTC.

The V gene is TRBV27, the J gene TRBJ1-4; tentative D call: TRBD1 (5 bases). This CDR3 comprises 13 residues. V dropped 2 bases and J dropped 5 bases, with 6 bases sitting between them. Germline V lookup: CDR1 MNHEY, CDR2 SMNVEV (reference sequence). CDR3 DNA: TGTGCCAGCAGTTTACAGGGAAATGAAAAACTGTTTTTT. Encoded protein: CASSLQGNEKLFF. Complete variable domain (other parts from reference TRBV27 and TRBJ1-4): EAQVTQNPRYLITVTGKKLTVTCSQNMNHEYMSWYRQDPGLGLRQIYYSMNVEVTDKGDVPEGYKVSRKEKRNFPLILESPSPNQTSLYFCASSLQGNEKLFFGSGTQLSVL.

The chain employs TRBV19 and TRBJ1-6; TRBD1 matches at 10 bases. Germline CDR1 is LNHDA and CDR2 is SQIVND (reference sequence). The V and J ends lost 5 bases and 6 bases, in that order; junction bases with no gene match: 7. This CDR3 has 16 amino acids. Written as DNA, the CDR3 is TGTGCCAGTAGTTCTGCCCGGGACAGGGGTAATTCACCCCTCCACTTT. Protein product: CASSSARDRGNSPLHF.

This clone was detected a few times. V is TRBV25-1 and J is TRBJ2-5; 8 nucleotides agree with TRBD1. Germline loops: CDR1 MGHDK, CDR2 SYGVNS. The CDR3 is 14 amino acids. The J segment lost 5 bases and the V segment lost 4 bases, leaving 6 bases of the junction unmatched. The chain's CDR3 is CASSGQGAGETQYF. In DNA form, the CDR3 reads TGTGCCAGCAGTGGGCAGGGGGCCGGGGAGACCCAGTACTTC.

This clone appeared once. V and J are TRBV28 and TRBJ2-7; D possibly corresponds to TRBD2 (6 bases). Germline CDR1 and CDR2: MDHEN and SYDVKM. The CDR3 runs 16 residues. Between the trimmed V and J ends, which lost 3 bases and 1 base, there was a span of 16 bases. The CDR3: CASSFGAGTSSYEQYF. The CDR3 DNA reads as TGTGCCAGCAGTTTTGGGGCCGGGACTTCATCCTACGAGCAGTACTTC.

The V and J genes are TRBV20-1 and TRBJ1-1; the D is unclear. The germline CDR1 and CDR2 sequences are DFQATT and SNEGSKA (reference sequence). V was cut by 6 bases and J by 0 bases, with 5 bases left in between. This CDR3 spans 11 amino acids. This CDR3 reads CSAYMNTEAFF. The CDR3 nucleotides are TGCAGTGCCTATATGAACACTGAAGCTTTCTTT.

This chain links TRBV4-2 with TRBJ2-7, with D tentatively TRBD2 (5 bases). Trimming cost V 0 bases and J 2 bases, with 17 bases left between them. The CDR3 extends over 17 amino acids. Germline V gives CDR1 LGHNA, CDR2 YNFKEQ. The CDR3 DNA follows: TGTGCCAGCAGCCAAGAAGCAAGAGTAGCGATTCCCTACGAGCAGTACTTC. This encodes CASSQEARVAIPYEQYF.

The chain recombines TRBV19 with TRBJ2-5; tentative D call: TRBD2 (5 bases). CDR1 and CDR2 from the germline V gene are LNHDA and SQIVND (reference sequence). This CDR3 comprises 13 residues. V gave up 4 bases and J gave up 9 bases, with 15 bases separating them. The CDR3 loop reads CASSNREQTAQYF. CDR3 coding DNA: TGTGCCAGTAGTAATCGGGAACAGACGGCCCAGTACTTC.

This chain uses TRBV5-4 with TRBJ2-7; 9 bases line up with TRBD1. The V segment lost 2 bases and the J segment 6 bases; nucleotides outside the gene matches: 6. CDR3 size: 14 residues. In germline, CDR1 is SGHNT, CDR2 YYREEE (reference sequence). The CDR3, as DNA: TGTGCCAGCAGCTTAAACAGGGGGCAGGGCGAGCAGTACTTC. This gives the protein CASSLNRGQGEQYF.